Below are 2 T cell receptor beta chains sequenced from a single sample in a study of post-analysis software for immune sequencing data. Findings and limits, study-wide: Roughly 5 TRBV segments occurring more often in patients than controls included TRBV5-6, TRBV5-1 and TRBV20-1.

No antigen is known for these receptors. Unique molecular identifiers were carried by the TCR beta cDNA libraries. Using its own MiXCR run on the PCR reads, TCRdb lists one record per CDR3 protein. The top ten hold 1.5% to 2% of the sample, which has 500,000 to 600,000 distinct CDR3 sequences, around 40% seen once. The sample consisted of blood. These TCRs come from a girl aged 10-17 years with multiple sclerosis.

This chain connects TRBV12-3 or TRBV12-4 to TRBJ2-7, with 12 bases matching TRBD2. The CDR3 has 15 residues. The J segment lost 2 bases and the V segment lost 6 bases, leaving 5 bases of the junction unmatched. Here the CDR3 reads CASRLGLAGTYEQYF. The CDR3 DNA is TGTGCCAGCAGACTAGGACTAGCGGGGACCTACGAGCAGTACTTC.

This clonotype has more than one count but fewer than ten. The V gene is TRBV4-1, the J gene TRBJ2-5; TRBD1 matches 7 bases. The CDR3 sequence is 16 residues long. Unmatched junction bases numbered 11, after V lost 4 bases and J lost 3 bases. CDR1 and CDR2 from the germline V gene are MGHRA and YSYEKL. CDR3 in amino acids: CASSPRQGGPKETQYF. CDR3 coding DNA: TGCGCCAGCAGCCCCCGACAGGGCGGGCCAAAAGAGACCCAGTACTTC.